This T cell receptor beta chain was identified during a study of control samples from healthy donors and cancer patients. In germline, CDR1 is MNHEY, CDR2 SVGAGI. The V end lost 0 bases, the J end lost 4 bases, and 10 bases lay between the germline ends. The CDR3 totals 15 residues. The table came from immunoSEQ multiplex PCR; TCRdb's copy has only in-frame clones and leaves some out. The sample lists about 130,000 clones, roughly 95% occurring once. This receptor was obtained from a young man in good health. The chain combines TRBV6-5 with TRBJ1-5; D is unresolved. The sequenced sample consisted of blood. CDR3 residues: CASSYSRSGNQPQHF. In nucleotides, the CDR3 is TGTGCCAGCAGTTACTCCAGGAGCGGTAATCAGCCCCAGCATTTT.